These 13 T cell receptor beta chains were sequenced from one sample in a study of cytomegalovirus exposure and HLA in healthy donors. The PCR had 60 Vbeta and 13 Jbeta primers. Repertoires were generated with immunoSEQ multiplex PCR, while TCRdb's copy carries only in-frame clones and drops some. The data show some 180,000 clones, with approximately 84% seen just once and 2.5% held by the top ten. The sequenced sample was PBMCs. These TCRs come from a man aged 25 to 40 in good health and CMV-seropositive.

The chain combines TRBV19 with TRBJ2-5, with D possibly being TRBD1 (5 bases). Trimming took 6 bases from V and 5 from J, leaving 13 bases between them. The CDR3 has 13 amino acids. Germline CDR1 and CDR2: LNHDA and SQIVND (reference sequence). CDR3 sequence reads: CASRGQGGETQYF. CDR3 DNA sequence: TGTGCCAGTAGAGGGCAGGGCGGCGAGACCCAGTACTTC.

V and J are TRBV4-1 and TRBJ2-3; 9 bases line up with TRBD2. There are 18 residues in the CDR3. J gave up 1 base and V 1 base, and 9 bases lay outside the gene matches. Germline V gives CDR1 MGHRA, CDR2 YSYEKL. The DNA for the CDR3 is TGCGCCAGCAGCCAAGCTCCCCAGGCTAGCGGGGGCACAGATACGCAGTATTTT. Amino acid sequence: CASSQAPQASGGTDTQYF.

This chain connects TRBV11-2 to TRBJ2-4; 12 bases line up with TRBD2. The CDR3 sequence is 18 residues long. With 1 base clipped from V and 0 bases from J, the junction kept 4 bases outside the gene matches. CDR1 SGHAT and CDR2 FQNNGV come from the germline V gene. This CDR3 reads CASSLGLAGGLAKNIQYF. The CDR3 region has the DNA TGTGCCAGCAGCTTAGGGCTAGCGGGAGGGTTAGCCAAAAACATTCAGTACTTC.

This chain connects TRBV5-4 to TRBJ1-1; 8 nucleotides agree with TRBD1. This CDR3 spans 13 amino acids. From germline, CDR1 is SGHNT and CDR2 YYREEE (reference sequence). The V and J ends lost 10 bases and 1 base, in that order; junction bases with no gene match: 6. CDR3: CAGGGTGNTEAFF. The CDR3 DNA sequence: TGTGCCGGAGGAGGGACAGGGAACACTGAAGCTTTCTTT.

This clone has a handful of counts. This chain connects TRBV4-2 to TRBJ2-1, with a weak D call TRBD2 (6 bases). The length of the CDR3 is 15 residues. With 4 bases removed from V and 0 bases from J, the gap between germline ends came to 10 bases. Germline CDR1 LGHNA, CDR2 YNFKEQ. In nucleotides, the CDR3 is TGTGCCAGCAGCCTGCGACTAGACTCCTACAATGAGCAGTTCTTC. Protein product: CASSLRLDSYNEQFF.

The chain employs TRBV4-1 and TRBJ2-7; no definite D call. V lost 0 bases, J lost 2 bases, and 11 bases lay in between. Germline CDR1 MGHRA, CDR2 YSYEKL. This CDR3 is built from 15 residues. The CDR3 coding sequence is TGCGCCAGCAGCCAAGATCTTGTGTTCGCCTACGAGCAGTACTTC. Amino acid sequence: CASSQDLVFAYEQYF.

The chain carries TRBV6-6 and TRBJ1-1; TRBD1 aligns across 7 bases. J lost 6 bases, V lost 5 bases, and 6 bases had no gene match. CDR1 and CDR2 (germline): MNHNY, SVGAGI (reference sequence). There are 13 residues in the CDR3. In DNA form, the CDR3 reads TGTGCCAGCAGTCGATTAGGACAGGCTGAAGCTTTCTTT. This encodes CASSRLGQAEAFF.

The V call is TRBV4-1, the J call TRBJ2-1; the D is unclear. V shed 3 bases and J shed 7 bases, with 4 bases lying between them. CDR1 is MGHRA and CDR2 is YSYEKL in the germline V gene. The CDR3 consists of 11 residues. The CDR3 nucleotides read TGCGCCAGCAGCCACCGGAATGAGCAGTTCTTC. It specifies CASSHRNEQFF.

The V and J genes are TRBV18 and TRBJ2-7; D is unresolved. CDR3 length: 14 amino acids. Trimming removed 3 bases at V and 3 bases at J, with 12 bases between. The germline V gene encodes CDR1 KGHSH and CDR2 LQKENI. The chain's CDR3 is CASSPPHEYYEQYF. The CDR3 DNA is TGTGCCAGCTCACCGCCCCACGAGTACTACGAGCAGTACTTC.

V and J are TRBV7-9 and TRBJ2-3; 7 nucleotides align to TRBD1. Germline V gene lookup returns CDR1 SEHNR and CDR2 FQNEAQ (reference sequence). Trimming removed 5 bases from V and 6 bases from J; junction bases left unmatched: 11. This CDR3 region has 15 residues. The CDR3 region is CASSHMDRMGDTQYF. DNA of the CDR3: TGTGCCAGCAGCCATATGGACAGGATGGGGGATACGCAGTATTTT.

This chain joins TRBV9 and TRBJ1-1; TRBD1 matches 7 bases. V dropped 2 bases and J dropped 8; count of bases not matched to a gene: 9. The CDR3 consists of 14 residues. Germline loops: CDR1 SGDLS, CDR2 YYNGEE. CDR3 loop: CASSVVVGGGEAFF. CDR3 bases: TGTGCCAGCAGCGTCGTGGTAGGGGGCGGGGAAGCTTTCTTT.

The rearrangement joins TRBV7-6 to TRBJ1-1; D not certain. From germline, CDR1 is SGHVS and CDR2 FNYEAQ. V was pared by 2 bases and J by 1 base, with 5 bases between. CDR3 length: 13 residues. For the CDR3, the DNA is TGTGCCAGCAGCTTACTACCGAACACTGAAGCTTTCTTT. It encodes CASSLLPNTEAFF.

This clone has more than one count but fewer than ten. The chain recombines TRBV18 with TRBJ2-1; 7 bases are shared with TRBD2. Trimming took 3 bases from V and 7 from J; bases not matched to a gene: 6. The CDR3 is made up of 14 amino acids. From germline, CDR1 is KGHSH and CDR2 LQKENI. The CDR3: CASSPRQGGNEQFF. CDR3 coding DNA: TGTGCCAGCTCACCGCGGCAGGGAGGGAATGAGCAGTTCTTC.